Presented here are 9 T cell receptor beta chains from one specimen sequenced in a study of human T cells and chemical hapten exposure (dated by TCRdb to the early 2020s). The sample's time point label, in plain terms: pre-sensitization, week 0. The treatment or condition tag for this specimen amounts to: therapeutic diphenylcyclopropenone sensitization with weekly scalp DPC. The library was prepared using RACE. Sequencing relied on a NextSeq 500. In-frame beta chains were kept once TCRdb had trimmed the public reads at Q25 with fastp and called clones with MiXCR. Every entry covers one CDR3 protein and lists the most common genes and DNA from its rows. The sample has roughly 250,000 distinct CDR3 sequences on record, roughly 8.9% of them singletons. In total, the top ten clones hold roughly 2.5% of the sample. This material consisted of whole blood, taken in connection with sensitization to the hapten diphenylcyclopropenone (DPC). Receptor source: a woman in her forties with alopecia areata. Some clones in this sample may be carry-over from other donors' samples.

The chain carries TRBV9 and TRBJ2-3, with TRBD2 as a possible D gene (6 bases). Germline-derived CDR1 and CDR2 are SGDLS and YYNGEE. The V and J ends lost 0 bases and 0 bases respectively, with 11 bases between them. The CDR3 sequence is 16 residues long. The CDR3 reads CASSVALGTSTDTQYF. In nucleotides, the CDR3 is TGTGCCAGCAGCGTAGCCCTGGGGACTAGCACAGATACGCAGTATTTT.

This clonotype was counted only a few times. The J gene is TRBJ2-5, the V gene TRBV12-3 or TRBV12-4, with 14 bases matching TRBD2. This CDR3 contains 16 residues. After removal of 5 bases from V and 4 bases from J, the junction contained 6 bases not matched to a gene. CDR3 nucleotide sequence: TGTGCCAGCAGTACTGGACTAGCGGGAGGTCGAGAGACCCAGTACTTC. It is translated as CASSTGLAGGRETQYF.

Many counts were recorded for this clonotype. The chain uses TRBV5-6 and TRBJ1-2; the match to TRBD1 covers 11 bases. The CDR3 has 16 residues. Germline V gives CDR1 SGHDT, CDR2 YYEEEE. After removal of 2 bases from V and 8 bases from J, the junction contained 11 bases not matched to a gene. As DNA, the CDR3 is TGTGCCAGCAGCTTCCTTCCTGGACAGGGGGCGTCCGGCTACACCTTC. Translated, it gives CASSFLPGQGASGYTF.

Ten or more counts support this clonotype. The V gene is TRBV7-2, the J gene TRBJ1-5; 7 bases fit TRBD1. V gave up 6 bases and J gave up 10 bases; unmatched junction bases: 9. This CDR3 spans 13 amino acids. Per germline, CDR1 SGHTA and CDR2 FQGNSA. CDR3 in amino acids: CASSRDRAGPQHF. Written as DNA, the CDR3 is TGTGCCAGCAGTCGCGACAGGGCGGGTCCCCAGCATTTT.

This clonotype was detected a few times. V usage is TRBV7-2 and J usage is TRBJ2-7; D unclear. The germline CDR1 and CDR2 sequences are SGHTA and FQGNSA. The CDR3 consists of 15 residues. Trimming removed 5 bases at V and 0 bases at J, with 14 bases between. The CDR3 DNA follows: TGTGCCAGCAGCCCACGACCCTTAAGCTCCTACGAGCAGTACTTC. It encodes CASSPRPLSSYEQYF.

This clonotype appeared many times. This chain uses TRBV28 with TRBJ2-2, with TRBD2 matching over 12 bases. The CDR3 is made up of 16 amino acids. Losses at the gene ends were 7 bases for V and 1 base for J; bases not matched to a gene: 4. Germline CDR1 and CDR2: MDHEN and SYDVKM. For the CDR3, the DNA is TGTGCCAGCACCCCGGGACTAGCGGGGAACACCGGGGAGCTGTTTTTT. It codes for CASTPGLAGNTGELFF.

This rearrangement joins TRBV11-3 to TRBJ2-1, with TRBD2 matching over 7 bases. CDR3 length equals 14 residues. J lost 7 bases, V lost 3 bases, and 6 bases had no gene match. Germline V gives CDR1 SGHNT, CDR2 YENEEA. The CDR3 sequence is CASSFSLADNEQFF. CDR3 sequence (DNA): TGTGCCAGCAGCTTCTCTCTAGCGGATAATGAGCAGTTCTTC.

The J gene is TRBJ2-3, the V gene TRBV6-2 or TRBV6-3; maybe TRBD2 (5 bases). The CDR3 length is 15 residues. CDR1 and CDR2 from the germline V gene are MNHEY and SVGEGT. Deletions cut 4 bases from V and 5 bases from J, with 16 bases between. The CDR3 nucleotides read TGTGCCAGCAGTTCCTTTAGCGTTTCGGGAGATACGCAGTATTTT. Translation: CASSSFSVSGDTQYF.

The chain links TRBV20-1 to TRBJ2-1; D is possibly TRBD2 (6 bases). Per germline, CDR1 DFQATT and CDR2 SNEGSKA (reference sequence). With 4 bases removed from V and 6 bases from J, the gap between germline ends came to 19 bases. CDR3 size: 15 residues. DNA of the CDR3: TGCAGTGCTACCCCGGCCTCACGGGGGTTCAATGAGCAGTTCTTC. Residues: CSATPASRGFNEQFF.